Listed below are T cell receptor beta chains from one sample, sequenced in a study of read filtering for tumor transcriptome and immune sequencing. From the reads, TCRdb called clonotypes with MiXCR, one entry per CDR3 protein. The profile shows around 140,000 distinct CDR3 sequences, roughly an eighth of them singletons. Sequenced input: a population of CD138-negative cells sorted from bone marrow. The receptors derive from a donor aged 40 or over with multiple myeloma. CDR3s include the opening cysteine and the closing phenylalanine or tryptophan. Each record gives: clone size, J gene, V gene, D gene, CDR3 protein, CDR3 DNA. D genes are given only for firm matches. Clone size, where shown, is once, few, many, or a class for clones that have expanded.

size: many; J: TRBJ2-6; V: TRBV7-2; D: .; CDR3: CASSLGAGRSGANVLTF; DNA: TGTGCCAGCAGCTTAGGAGCAGGTCGCTCTGGGGCCAACGTCCTGACTTTC
size: many; J: TRBJ2-7; V: TRBV6-2/TRBV6-3; D: TRBD1; CDR3: CASWDRDYEQYF; DNA: TGTGCCAGCTGGGACAGGGACTACGAGCAGTACTTC
size: .; J: TRBJ2-1; V: TRBV4-1; D: TRBD2; CDR3: CASSLRSGTNTPGSERFF; DNA: TGCGCCAGCAGCCTCCGCTCCGGGACTAACACGCCGGGCAGTGAGCGGTTCTTC
size: many; J: TRBJ2-1; V: TRBV7-9; D: .; CDR3: CASSSPLASYNEQFF; DNA: TGTGCCAGCAGCTCCCCTCTAGCCTCCTACAATGAGCAGTTCTTC
size: few; J: TRBJ1-6; V: TRBV19; D: .; CDR3: CASSIDGVLENSPLHF; DNA: TGTGCCAGTAGTATAGACGGGGTTCTCGAGAATTCACCCCTCCACTTT
size: many; J: TRBJ2-3; V: TRBV29-1; D: TRBD2; CDR3: CSVVGLAEDTQYF; DNA: TGCAGCGTTGTGGGGCTAGCGGAGGATACGCAGTATTTT
size: many; J: TRBJ1-1; V: TRBV15; D: .; CDR3: CATSRSQAVETEAFF; DNA: TGTGCCACCAGCAGATCGCAGGCCGTGGAAACTGAAGCTTTCTTT
size: many; J: TRBJ2-7; V: TRBV29-1; D: TRBD2; CDR3: CSVSRGLAGGEQYF; DNA: TGCAGCGTTTCCCGCGGGCTAGCGGGAGGCGAGCAGTACTTC
size: many; J: TRBJ2-4; V: TRBV4-1; D: TRBD1; CDR3: CASSPAGQGPLAKNIQYF; DNA: TGCGCCAGCAGCCCAGCAGGACAGGGTCCTTTAGCCAAAAACATTCAGTACTTC
size: many; J: TRBJ1-2; V: TRBV29-1; D: .; CDR3: CSVEPALGRGYTF; DNA: TGCAGCGTTGAACCAGCCCTGGGCCGGGGCTACACCTTC
size: many; J: TRBJ1-2; V: TRBV4-1; D: .; CDR3: CASSQGAGEGYTF; DNA: TGCGCCAGCAGCCAAGGGGCAGGCGAAGGCTACACCTTC
size: many; J: TRBJ2-1; V: TRBV5-1; D: TRBD2; CDR3: CASTSKAGGYNEQFF; DNA: TGCGCCAGCACGTCAAAAGCGGGGGGATACAATGAGCAGTTCTTC
size: .; J: TRBJ1-5; V: TRBV7-8; D: .; CDR3: CASSLAEGENQPQHF; DNA: TGTGCCAGCAGCTTAGCCGAGGGGGAGAATCAGCCCCAGCATTTT
size: many; J: TRBJ2-5; V: TRBV7-9; D: .; CDR3: CASSRVGETQYF; DNA: TGTGCCAGCAGCCGGGTGGGAGAGACCCAGTACTTC
size: many; J: TRBJ2-5; V: TRBV11-3; D: .; CDR3: CASSPTRSEGTQYF; DNA: TGTGCCAGCAGCCCAACCCGCTCCGAAGGGACCCAGTACTTC
size: many; J: TRBJ1-2; V: TRBV6-5; D: .; CDR3: CASSLQPANYGYTF; DNA: TGTGCCAGCAGTCTACAGCCGGCTAACTATGGCTACACCTTC
size: .; J: TRBJ1-5; V: TRBV6-5; D: TRBD1; CDR3: CASGGDRSGKPQHF; DNA: TGTGCCAGCGGGGGGGACAGATCGGGGAAGCCCCAGCATTTT
size: many; J: TRBJ2-3; V: TRBV10-2; D: TRBD2; CDR3: CASSESPLVAGEGTDTQYF; DNA: TGCGCCAGCAGTGAGTCGCCCTTGGTAGCGGGAGAGGGGACAGATACGCAGTATTTT
size: once; J: TRBJ2-5; V: TRBV25-1; D: TRBD1; CDR3: CASSEWDAGGETQYF; DNA: TGTGCCAGCAGTGAATGGGACGCAGGGGGAGAGACCCAGTACTTC
size: medium-sized; J: TRBJ2-7; V: TRBV6-5; D: TRBD1; CDR3: CASSYGTGAYEQYF; DNA: TGTGCCAGCAGCTACGGGACAGGTGCCTACGAGCAGTACTTC
size: many; J: TRBJ2-5; V: TRBV6-1; D: .; CDR3: CATKGGRAQYF; DNA: TGTGCCACCAAAGGGGGGCGGGCCCAGTACTTC
size: many; J: TRBJ1-2; V: TRBV18; D: .; CDR3: CASSLQGRDYGYTF; DNA: TGTGCCAGCTCACTCCAGGGGAGGGACTATGGCTACACCTTC
size: many; J: TRBJ1-5; V: TRBV7-2; D: .; CDR3: CASRRGNQPQHF; DNA: TGTGCCAGCAGACGGGGAAATCAGCCCCAGCATTTT
size: many; J: TRBJ2-6; V: TRBV7-3; D: .; CDR3: CASSLSPTTASGANVLTF; DNA: TGTGCCAGCAGCTTATCCCCGACGACGGCCTCTGGGGCCAACGTCCTGACTTTC
size: many; J: TRBJ2-1; V: TRBV29-1; D: TRBD1; CDR3: CSGFGTAYNEQFF; DNA: TGCAGCGGATTTGGGACAGCATACAATGAGCAGTTCTTC
size: many; J: TRBJ1-1; V: TRBV7-9; D: TRBD1; CDR3: CASSWGQLNTEAFF; DNA: TGTGCCAGCAGTTGGGGACAGTTGAACACTGAAGCTTTCTTT